Following are 27 T cell receptor beta chains from one sample sequenced in a study of a mutant IDH1 vaccine in newly diagnosed glioma. As for time point: week 23, last vaccination. Topical imiquimod accompanied each vaccine dose, which consisted of 300 ug of mutant IDH1 20-mer peptide. Their recognized antigens are unknown. The table came from immunoSEQ multiplex PCR; TCRdb's copy has only in-frame clones and leaves some out. The sample carries roughly 29,000 clones, around 80% recorded once. The input for sequencing was PBMCs, taken from a glioma patient whose treatment included an IDH1 peptide vaccine. These receptor sequences come from a woman in her late teens or twenties with glioma.

This sequence joins TRBV6-5 and TRBJ2-3; no clear D gene. V lost 8 bases, J lost 3 bases, and 6 bases lay in between. Germline assignment: CDR1 MNHEY and CDR2 SVGAGI. The CDR3 is 11 residues long. The CDR3 loop reads CASGQTDTQYF. The CDR3 DNA sequence: TGTGCCAGCGGCCAAACAGATACGCAGTATTTT.

This sequence joins TRBV6-6 and TRBJ1-5; no firm D call. The V end lost 4 bases, the J end lost 2 bases, and 15 bases lay between the germline ends. This CDR3 is 16 amino acids long. The germline V gene encodes CDR1 MNHNY and CDR2 SVGAGI (reference sequence). The CDR3 protein is CASSSFGGVGNQPQHF. The CDR3 coding sequence is TGTGCCAGCAGTTCCTTCGGCGGAGTGGGCAATCAGCCCCAGCATTTT.

The gene calls are TRBV29-1 and TRBJ2-7; 10 positions match TRBD1. The CDR3 totals 14 residues. V dropped 0 bases and J dropped 3; count of bases not matched to a gene: 2. The germline CDR1 and CDR2 sequences are SQVTM and ANQGSEA. The CDR3 nucleotides are TGCAGCGTTGAAGACCGGGACAGGGGCTACGAGCAGTACTTC. Amino acids: CSVEDRDRGYEQYF.

V is TRBV27 and J is TRBJ2-2, with D perhaps assigned TRBD1 or TRBD2 (6 bases each). V dropped 2 bases and J dropped 2 bases, with 18 bases sitting between them. Germline lookup yields CDR1 MNHEY and CDR2 SMNVEV (reference sequence). The CDR3 consists of 18 residues. Here the CDR3 DNA reads TGTGCCAGCAGTTTAATGGGTTCGGGGGCGGGAAACACCGGGGAGCTGTTTTTT. This sequence encodes CASSLMGSGAGNTGELFF.

V gene TRBV28 combines with J gene TRBJ2-2; no clear D. V gave up 6 bases and J gave up 10 bases, with 9 bases separating them. This CDR3 spans 11 amino acids. Per germline, CDR1 MDHEN and CDR2 SYDVKM. CDR3 region: CASSTGLELFF. The CDR3 nucleotides read TGTGCCAGCAGCACCGGCTTGGAGCTGTTTTTT.

This clone was seen a few times. The chain couples TRBV4-1 to TRBJ1-1, with D uncertain. CDR1 and CDR2 from the germline V gene are MGHRA and YSYEKL. Trimming left V 5 bases short and J 2 bases short, with 15 bases between. The CDR3 extends over 15 amino acids. In DNA, the CDR3 is TGCGCCAGCAGCTCGCGGACTTTAGCTAACACTGAAGCTTTCTTT. Amino acids: CASSSRTLANTEAFF.

The V and J genes are TRBV6-5 and TRBJ1-5; TRBD1 is a possible D gene (5 bases). Looked up from germline, CDR1 is MNHEY and CDR2 is SVGAGI. The CDR3 consists of 15 residues. Trimming pared 5 bases from V and 2 bases from J, leaving 13 bases between. The CDR3 reads CASSGQGGGNQPQHF. Here the CDR3 DNA reads TGTGCCAGCAGTGGGCAGGGTGGGGGCAATCAGCCCCAGCATTTT.

V is TRBV4-1 and J is TRBJ2-7, with D hard to call. There are 15 residues in the CDR3. V dropped 0 bases and J dropped 0 bases, with 9 bases sitting between them. Germline V gives CDR1 MGHRA, CDR2 YSYEKL. CDR3 DNA sequence: TGCGCCAGCAGCCAAGATCTCTCGGTCTCCTACGAGCAGTACTTC. As protein: CASSQDLSVSYEQYF.

The chain is built from TRBV5-4 and TRBJ2-7; 10 bases align to TRBD1. Per the germline V gene, CDR1 is SGHNT and CDR2 is YYREEE (reference sequence). The CDR3 runs to 17 residues. V dropped 1 base and J dropped 0; count of bases not matched to a gene: 7. The CDR3 loop is CASSLSSGTGVSYEQYF. CDR3 sequence (DNA): TGTGCCAGCAGCTTGTCATCCGGGACAGGGGTCTCCTACGAGCAGTACTTC.

The V call is TRBV28, the J call TRBJ2-7; tentatively, D is TRBD2 (5 bases). Trimming took 5 bases from V and 2 from J, leaving 13 bases between them. From germline, CDR1 is MDHEN and CDR2 SYDVKM. This CDR3 comprises 14 residues. Written as DNA, the CDR3 is TGTGCCAGCAGTCCCGGTACGGGAACCTACGAGCAGTACTTC. Encoded protein: CASSPGTGTYEQYF.

As for this clone: A read error may account for a junction end that differs from germline. The chain links TRBV7-7 to TRBJ1-1, with a weak D call TRBD1 (6 bases). Germline assignment: CDR1 SSHAT and CDR2 FNYEAQ (reference sequence). This CDR3 is 13 amino acids long. The CDR3 is CASSATGNTEAFF. The CDR3 bases are TGTGCTAGCAGCGCGACAGGGAACACTGAAGCTTTCTTT.

J is TRBJ2-5 and V is TRBV6-6, with 7 bases lining up with TRBD1. After removal of 5 bases from V and 3 bases from J, the junction contained 0 bases not matched to a gene. This CDR3 has 12 residues. Germline CDR1 MNHNY, CDR2 SVGAGI (reference sequence). This chain's CDR3 is CASSDREETQYF. Here the CDR3 DNA reads TGTGCCAGCAGTGACAGGGAAGAGACCCAGTACTTC.

The chain uses TRBV4-2 and TRBJ2-3; 10 bases align to TRBD2. This CDR3 has 16 residues. The trim removed 3 bases at V and 0 bases at J, leaving 3 bases unmatched. Germline V gene sequence: CDR1 LGHNA, CDR2 YNFKEQ. As DNA, the CDR3 is TGTGCCAGCAGCCAGAGGACTAGCGGTAGCACAGATACGCAGTATTTT. It codes for CASSQRTSGSTDTQYF.

J is TRBJ2-7 and V is TRBV5-4; TRBD2 matches 8 bases. The CDR3 has 17 amino acids. The V and J ends lost 0 bases and 3 bases, in that order; junction bases with no gene match: 11. Germline V lookup: CDR1 SGHNT, CDR2 YYREEE (reference sequence). CDR3 coding DNA: TGTGCCAGCAGCTTGGGGGTAAGCGGGAGCTTCAACTACGAGCAGTACTTC. As protein: CASSLGVSGSFNYEQYF.

The gene calls are TRBV19 and TRBJ2-1; D may match TRBD1 or TRBD2 (6 bases each). CDR3 length: 13 residues. Trimming cost V 6 bases and J 8 bases, with 14 bases left between them. Germline loops: CDR1 LNHDA, CDR2 SQIVND (reference sequence). The CDR3 DNA is TGTGCCAGTAGCCCTGCAGGGGAGGATGAGCAGTTCTTC. Translated: CASSPAGEDEQFF.

As for this clone: At one boundary the junction diverges from the germline segment, which might be a read error. V usage is TRBV7-7 and J usage is TRBJ2-7, with 7 positions matching TRBD1. The germline CDR1 and CDR2 sequences are SSHAT and FNYEAQ (reference sequence). The CDR3 runs to 14 residues. CDR3 nucleotide sequence: TGTGCTAGCAGCTTTGGCAGGGGGTCCTACGAGCAGTACTTC. Its translation is CASSFGRGSYEQYF.

This chain uses TRBV4-3 with TRBJ2-1; 11 bases agree with TRBD2. This CDR3 is 18 amino acids long. Germline loops: CDR1 LGHNA, CDR2 YSLEER. V was pared by 0 bases and J by 6 bases, with 10 bases of the junction left unmatched. For the CDR3, the DNA is TGCGCCAGCAGCCAAGATCGTCTTAGGCTAGCGGGGGGCAATGAGCAGTTCTTC. This codes for CASSQDRLRLAGGNEQFF.

This clone was found once. This chain uses TRBV7-5 with TRBJ2-1; the D call of TRBD1 is as the table states it, not checked on the DNA. TRBV7-5 is a documented pseudogene. This CDR3 region has 16 residues. The CDR3 loop reads CVRSLFSSAGKNEQFF. The CDR3 bases are TGTGTCAGAAGCTTATTCTCTTCTGCAGGAAAAAATGAGCAGTTCTTC.

V gene TRBV7-2 combines with J gene TRBJ1-5, with D maybe TRBD1 (5 bases). From germline, CDR1 is SGHTA and CDR2 FQGNSA. The CDR3 covers 15 residues. Trimming removed 5 bases at V and 2 bases at J, with 13 bases between. Written as DNA, the CDR3 is TGTGCCAGCAGCCGGGGAGGGGAAGGCAATCAGCCCCAGCATTTT. Translation: CASSRGGEGNQPQHF.

V is TRBV5-5 and J is TRBJ2-2; 9 bases are a match to TRBD2. Trimming removed 4 bases from V and 4 bases from J; junction bases left unmatched: 8. Germline loops: CDR1 SGHKS, CDR2 YYEKEE (reference sequence). The CDR3 loop spans 16 amino acids. CDR3 coding DNA: TGTGCCAGCAGCCCCAGAGGTAGCGGGAGCACCGGGGAGCTGTTTTTT. Protein: CASSPRGSGSTGELFF.

This sequence joins TRBV20-1 and TRBJ2-1; 10 positions match TRBD1. CDR1 is DFQATT, CDR2 SNEGSKA, per germline (reference sequence). The CDR3 length is 11 residues. J lost 15 bases, V lost 6 bases, and 8 bases had no gene match. CDR3 residues: CSATPGQGRFF. The CDR3 DNA sequence: TGCAGTGCCACGCCGGGACAGGGGAGGTTCTTC.

This sequence joins TRBV7-6 and TRBJ2-5; 7 positions match TRBD2. The trim removed 3 bases at V and 2 bases at J, leaving 21 bases unmatched. There are 20 residues in the CDR3. The germline CDR1 and CDR2 sequences are SGHVS and FNYEAQ. CDR3 bases: TGTGCCAGCAGCTTCCCGGGACTAAAAAACCCTGGTTTACCTCAAGAGACCCAGTACTTC. Translating gives CASSFPGLKNPGLPQETQYF. The full variable domain, completed using reference TRBV7-6 and TRBJ2-5, is GAGVSQSPRYKVTKRGQDVALRCDPISGHVSLYWYRQALGQGPEFLTYFNYEAQQDKSGLPNDRFSAERPEGSISTLTIQRTEQRDSAMYRCASSFPGLKNPGLPQETQYFGPGTRLLVL.

This clone was recorded once. The chain uses TRBV10-3 and TRBJ2-2; 7 nucleotides match TRBD2. Germline lookup yields CDR1 ENHRY and CDR2 SYGVKD. The CDR3 runs to 12 residues. The trim removed 3 bases at V and 14 bases at J, leaving 6 bases unmatched. CDR3: CAISDGGTQLFF. CDR3 coding DNA: TGTGCCATCAGTGACGGGGGGACTCAACTGTTTTTT.

The DNA of the CDR3 is TGTGCCAGCAGCCAGGGACTTCCCTGGCGGAATGAGCAGTTCTTC. Translating it yields CASSQGLPWRNEQFF. The chain carries TRBV5-8 and TRBJ2-1; weak D call: TRBD2 (6 bases). Germline V CDR1 and CDR2: SGHTS, YDEGEE. Between the trimmed V and J ends, which lost 4 bases and 7 bases, there was a span of 18 bases. This CDR3 contains 15 residues.

The rearrangement links TRBV18 to TRBJ2-2; TRBD2 agrees at 7 bases. The CDR3 has 16 amino acids. From germline, CDR1 is KGHSH and CDR2 LQKENI. The V segment lost 2 bases and the J segment 2 bases; nucleotides outside the gene matches: 5. The CDR3 here is CASSPSGGSNTGELFF. Written as DNA, the CDR3 is TGTGCCAGCTCACCATCAGGCGGGAGTAACACCGGGGAGCTGTTTTTT.

The chain uses TRBV5-1 and TRBJ1-2, with D hard to call. CDR3 length: 14 residues. V lost 4 bases, J lost 8 bases, and 18 bases lay in between. Germline-derived CDR1 and CDR2 are SGHRS and YFSETQ. The CDR3 DNA reads as TGCGCCAGCAGCGAAGGACGACCGCCGGACGGCTACACCTTC. It is translated as CASSEGRPPDGYTF.

The V and J genes are TRBV7-8 and TRBJ1-2, with D tentatively TRBD1 (5 bases). V lost 7 bases and J lost 1, with 25 bases in between. Germline-derived CDR1 and CDR2 are SGHVS and FQNEAQ. The CDR3 contains 18 residues. CDR3: CASISSRDRGGVNYGYTF. CDR3 sequence (DNA): TGTGCCAGCATCTCCTCCCGGGACCGAGGTGGGGTTAACTATGGCTACACCTTC.